A single sample gave rise to the 17 T cell receptor beta chains below, sequenced in a study of patients and donors after allogeneic stem cell transplantation (dated by TCRdb to about 2020). Receptor libraries were prepared by RT-PCR. Sequenced using a NextSeq 550. TCRdb reanalyzed the raw reads on its own, using fastp at Q25 for trimming and MiXCR for clone calling, and kept in-frame beta chains. Every entry covers one CDR3 protein and lists the most common genes and DNA from its rows. The sample table contains 800,000 to 1,000,000 distinct CDR3 sequences; only one count was recorded for approximately 18% of them. The biggest ten clones account for 5% to 6.5% of the sample. Sequencing was performed on blood, either unsorted or a sorted T cell fraction (not recorded which). All receptors come from a human donor who was either an allogeneic HSCT recipient or a stem cell or donor lymphocyte infusion donor (not recorded which). It is not recorded whose cells these are; they may come from a transplant donor.

The rearrangement joins TRBV9 to TRBJ2-3, with TRBD2 matching over 14 bases. Germline trimming cut 4 bases from V and 14 bases from J; bases unmatched to any gene: 27. The CDR3 totals 20 residues. The germline CDR1 and CDR2 sequences are SGDLS and YYNGEE. Here the CDR3 reads CASSPRDRWSGTSGGITPYF. The DNA for the CDR3 is TGTGCCAGCAGCCCCAGGGACAGGTGGTCTGGGACTAGCGGGGGTATAACCCCGTATTTT.

This clonotype was found a few times. The chain employs TRBV12-3 or TRBV12-4 and TRBJ1-6; no definite D call. This CDR3 is built from 15 residues. Between the trimmed V and J ends, which lost 1 base and 4 bases, there was a span of 8 bases. In DNA, the CDR3 is TGTGCCAGCAGTTTAGACTGGGGTTATAATTCACCCCTCCACTTT. Translating it yields CASSLDWGYNSPLHF.

This clonotype has ten or more counts. V is TRBV25-1 and J is TRBJ2-1; TRBD1 is a possible D gene (6 bases). Trimming pared 6 bases from V and 0 bases from J, leaving 15 bases between. Germline V CDR1 and CDR2: MGHDK, SYGVNS. This CDR3 spans 16 amino acids. CDR3 DNA sequence: TGTGCCAGCAGCTATGGACAGTCGAGCTCCTACAATGAGCAGTTCTTC. This codes for CASSYGQSSSYNEQFF.

This clonotype appeared many times. The gene calls are TRBV10-3 and TRBJ2-7; D gene ambiguous. The germline V gene encodes CDR1 ENHRY and CDR2 SYGVKD. V was trimmed by 4 bases and J by 5 bases, leaving 6 bases between them. This CDR3 comprises 11 residues. CDR3 residues: CAISVGDEQYF. DNA for the CDR3: TGTGCCATCAGTGTTGGGGACGAGCAGTACTTC.

The chain joins TRBV7-2 to TRBJ2-3; 9 positions match TRBD2. V was clipped by 5 bases and J by 5 bases; unmatched bases: 8. Looked up from germline, CDR1 is SGHTA and CDR2 is FQGNSA. The length of the CDR3 is 15 residues. The chain's CDR3 is CASSSPGLAGDTQYF. CDR3 nucleotide sequence: TGTGCCAGCAGCAGCCCGGGACTAGCAGGAGATACGCAGTATTTT.

This chain uses TRBV6-5 with TRBJ2-1, with 9 bases fitting TRBD2. Germline CDR1 and CDR2: MNHEY and SVGAGI. The CDR3 sequence is 17 residues long. The J segment lost 0 bases and the V segment lost 2 bases, leaving 5 bases of the junction unmatched. This CDR3 reads CASSYVFSGSSYNEQFF. The CDR3 nucleotides are TGTGCCAGCAGTTACGTTTTTAGCGGGAGCTCCTACAATGAGCAGTTCTTC.

This chain uses TRBV5-7 with TRBJ1-2; 9 bases line up with TRBD1. TRBV5-7 is an ORF, with its function uncertain. The J segment lost 4 bases and the V segment lost 4 bases, leaving 14 bases of the junction unmatched. This CDR3 contains 17 residues. CDR3 nucleotides: TGTGCCAGCAGCCCTCGTCCTTCTACAGGGGGCATCTATGGCTACACCTTC. Encoded protein: CASSPRPSTGGIYGYTF.

The chain carries TRBV18 and TRBJ2-7; D remains unclear. Germline CDR1 reads KGHSH; CDR2 reads LQKENI. The V gene lost 2 bases and the J gene lost 7 bases, with 12 bases spanning the gap. The CDR3 loop spans 13 amino acids. The CDR3 loop is CASSPDVVVEQYF. The CDR3 region has the DNA TGTGCCAGCTCACCAGATGTGGTCGTGGAGCAGTACTTC. Based on the CDR3 plus reference TRBV18 and TRBJ2-7, the full variable domain is NAGVMQNPRHLVRRRGQEARLRCSPMKGHSHVYWYRQLPEEGLKFMVYLQKENIIDESGMPKERFSAEFPKEGPSILRIQQVVRGDSAAYFCASSPDVVVEQYFGPGTRLTVT.

This clonotype was picked up one time. This chain uses TRBV14 with TRBJ1-1; D is unresolved. The CDR3 spans 16 residues. CDR1 is SGHDN and CDR2 is FVKESK in the germline V gene. The V and J ends lost 0 bases and 3 bases respectively, with 14 bases between them. The CDR3 nucleotides are TGTGCCAGCAGCCAAGATATGGGGAGACGGGACACTGAAGCTTTCTTT. As protein: CASSQDMGRRDTEAFF.

This clonotype was seen only a few times. The germline gene is not matched at one end of the junction; a read error may be the cause. The chain couples TRBV9 to TRBJ2-4, with D possibly being TRBD2 (6 bases). Per the germline V gene, CDR1 is SGDLS and CDR2 is YYNGEE. This CDR3 region has 16 residues. Written as DNA, the CDR3 is TGTGCCAGCAGCGTAGAGGGAGGCCTAGCCAAAAACACTCAGTACTTC. Residues: CASSVEGGLAKNTQYF.

The J gene is TRBJ2-4, the V gene TRBV28; 7 nucleotides line up with TRBD2. The CDR3 length is 16 residues. Germline V gene sequence: CDR1 MDHEN, CDR2 SYDVKM. V shed 6 bases and J 0 bases; nucleotides not matched to a gene: 8. CDR3 loop: CASRNTGGLAKNIQYF. As DNA, the CDR3 is TGTGCCAGCAGAAACACCGGGGGGTTAGCCAAAAACATTCAGTACTTC.

The chain couples TRBV6-1 to TRBJ1-3; 7 nucleotides line up with TRBD1. V was clipped by 4 bases and J by 1 base; unmatched bases: 4. CDR1 MNHNS and CDR2 SASEGT come from the germline V gene. This CDR3 comprises 15 residues. The CDR3 DNA is TGTGCCAGCAGTGTTGAGGGGGCTTCTGGAAACACCATATATTTT. As protein: CASSVEGASGNTIYF.

This clonotype showed up just a few times. This chain uses TRBV12-3 or TRBV12-4 with TRBJ1-1, with a tentative D call TRBD1 (6 bases). The CDR3 runs to 15 residues. V lost 3 bases, J lost 11 bases, and 22 bases lay in between. The CDR3 region has the DNA TGTGCCAGCAGTTTCGGCTATAACAGGGCCCCGGGGGCTTTCTTT. Translation gives CASSFGYNRAPGAFF.

The CDR3 protein is CASSLRSWGDQPQHF. Written as DNA, the CDR3 is TGTGCCAGCAGCTTAAGATCGTGGGGAGATCAGCCCCAGCATTTT. J is TRBJ1-5 and V is TRBV7-2; D call uncertain. The germline V gene has CDR1 SGHTA and CDR2 FQGNSA. Trimming took 2 bases from V and 5 from J, leaving 13 bases between them. The length of the CDR3 is 15 residues.

This clonotype turned up a few times. The chain links TRBV7-8 to TRBJ2-5, with TRBD1 identical over 10 bases. CDR1 is SGHVS and CDR2 is FQNEAQ in the germline V gene. J lost 5 bases, V lost 2 bases, and 5 bases had no gene match. CDR3 length: 15 amino acids. The CDR3 coding sequence is TGTGCCAGCAGCTTATGGGACAGGGGTGACGAGACCCAGTACTTC. It codes for CASSLWDRGDETQYF.

This clonotype was seen a few times. CDR3 bases: TGTGCCACCAGTGAAAGAGAGGTCAGGGGGGCTTTCTTT. This sequence encodes CATSEREVRGAFF. The rearrangement links TRBV24-1 to TRBJ1-1, with TRBD1 matching 7 bases. The CDR3 loop spans 13 amino acids. J lost 11 bases, V lost 4 bases, and 9 bases had no gene match. CDR1 is KGHDR and CDR2 is SFDVKD in the germline V gene.

The chain links TRBV6-2 or TRBV6-3 to TRBJ2-2; a possible D gene is TRBD1 (6 bases). This CDR3 is built from 14 residues. Germline CDR1 is MNHEY and CDR2 is SVGEGT. V was shortened by 4 bases and J by 7 bases, with 13 bases between the two germline ends. This CDR3 reads CASSFTGNGGELFF. DNA of the CDR3: TGTGCCAGCAGTTTTACAGGGAACGGCGGGGAGCTGTTTTTT.